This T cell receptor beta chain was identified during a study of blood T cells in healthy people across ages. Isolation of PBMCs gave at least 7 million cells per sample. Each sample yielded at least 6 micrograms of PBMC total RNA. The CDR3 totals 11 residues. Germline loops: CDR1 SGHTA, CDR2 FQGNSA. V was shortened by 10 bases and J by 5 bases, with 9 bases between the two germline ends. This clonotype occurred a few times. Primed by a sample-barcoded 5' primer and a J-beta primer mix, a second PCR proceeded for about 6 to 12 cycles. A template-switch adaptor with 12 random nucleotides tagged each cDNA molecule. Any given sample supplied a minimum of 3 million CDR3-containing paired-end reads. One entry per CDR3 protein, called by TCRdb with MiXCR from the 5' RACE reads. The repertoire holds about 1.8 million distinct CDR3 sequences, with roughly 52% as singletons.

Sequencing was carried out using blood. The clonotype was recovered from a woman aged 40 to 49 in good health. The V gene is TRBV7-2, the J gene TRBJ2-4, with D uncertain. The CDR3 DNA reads TGTGCCATCCGGAGAGAAAACATTCAGTACTTC. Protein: CAIRRENIQYF.